This T cell receptor (beta chain) was profiled in a study of response to subunit inactivated influenza vaccine. TCRdb reprocessed the RT-PCR reads via MiXCR and lists one record per CDR3 protein. The sample lists hundreds of thousands of distinct CDR3 sequences, roughly 18% seen once, with roughly a tenth in the top ten. Trimming took off 2 bases at V and 6 bases at J, with 15 bases between the two ends. Germline values: CDR1 SGHRS, CDR2 YFSETQ. The CDR3 is made up of 14 amino acids. This clonotype was counted at least ten times. This chain joins TRBV5-1 and TRBJ2-7, with D perhaps matching TRBD1 (5 bases). This specimen was PBMCs from blood, taken 5 days after vaccination. The source of this sequence is a man aged 45-60 years who received an inactivated influenza vaccine. CDR3: CASSFRQGNSEQYF. In nucleotides, the CDR3 is TGCGCCAGCAGCTTTCGGCAGGGAAATTCCGAGCAGTACTTC.